These 5 T cell receptor beta chains share one sample of origin, sequenced in a study of cytomegalovirus exposure and HLA in healthy donors. PCR employed 60 Vbeta and 13 Jbeta primers. Sequencing was performed with immunoSEQ multiplex PCR; in TCRdb, only in-frame clones are kept and a portion is missing. The sample yields fewer than 150,000 clones, 70% to 80% seen once. Sequencing was done on a sample of PBMCs. These TCRs come from a man aged 25-45 years in good health and CMV-seronegative.

V gene TRBV6-9 combines with J gene TRBJ2-1; D gene ambiguous. From germline, CDR1 is MNHGY and CDR2 SVAAGI. Trimming removed 4 bases at V and 6 bases at J, with 22 bases between. There are 17 residues in the CDR3. CDR3 protein: CASSSLTASGEANEQFF. The DNA for the CDR3 is TGTGCCAGCAGTTCCTTGACTGCCTCCGGTGAGGCCAATGAGCAGTTCTTC.

The chain is built from TRBV30 and TRBJ1-3; 7 nucleotides line up with TRBD1. The V gene end was trimmed by 4 bases and the J gene end by 0 bases; junction bases not matched to a gene: 6. CDR1 and CDR2 (germline): GTSNPN, SVGIG (reference sequence). The CDR3 is 15 amino acids. DNA for the CDR3: TGTGCCTGGACAAGGACAGGCCGCTCTGGAAACACCATATATTTT. Its protein product is CAWTRTGRSGNTIYF.

This chain links TRBV11-2 with TRBJ1-1, with TRBD1 identical over 7 bases. The CDR3 spans 15 residues. Unmatched junction bases numbered 5, after V lost 0 bases and J lost 4 bases. Looked up from germline, CDR1 is SGHAT and CDR2 is FQNNGV. This CDR3 is CASSLDPGQFTEAFF. The CDR3 nucleotides are TGTGCCAGCAGCTTAGATCCGGGACAGTTCACTGAAGCTTTCTTT.

V gene TRBV27 combines with J gene TRBJ2-3, with D perhaps matching TRBD1 (5 bases). Germline V CDR1 and CDR2: MNHEY, SMNVEV (reference sequence). V was pared by 2 bases and J by 4 bases, with 16 bases between. The CDR3 covers 16 residues. The CDR3 here is CASSLRGSGNADTQYF. The CDR3, as DNA: TGTGCCAGCAGTTTAAGAGGTTCAGGGAACGCAGATACGCAGTATTTT.

The rearrangement links TRBV6-5 to TRBJ1-1; D uncertain. Germline CDR1 is MNHEY and CDR2 is SVGAGI. V gave up 2 bases and J gave up 1 base, with 5 bases separating them. The CDR3 has 13 amino acids. CDR3 protein: CASSYGGNTEAFF. DNA for the CDR3: TGTGCCAGCAGTTACGGCGGGAACACTGAAGCTTTCTTT.